The rows below give T cell receptor beta chains drawn from one sample of a study of cytomegalovirus exposure and HLA in healthy donors. Profiled with immunoSEQ multiplex PCR; TCRdb holds only in-frame clones, not every one. The sample holds roughly 100,000 clones, 76% seen once. Sequencing was done on a sample of PBMCs. These receptors were taken from a man aged 40-50 years in good health and CMV-seropositive. CDR3s include the opening cysteine and the closing phenylalanine or tryptophan. D genes are given only for firm matches. Some rows have no size entry. The others give once, few or many, or a class for an expanded clone.

few	-	TRBV29-1	14	TRBJ1-4	CSVLQGGAGEKLFF	TGCAGCGTACTACAGGGCGGCGCAGGTGAAAAACTGTTTTTT
-	TRBD1	TRBV14	14	TRBJ1-2	CASSHKTGGYGYTF	TGTGCCAGCAGCCACAAGACAGGGGGATATGGCTACACCTTC
few	TRBD1	TRBV27	12	TRBJ2-7	CASRGDRSEQYF	TGTGCCAGCAGGGGGGACAGATCAGAGCAGTACTTC
few	TRBD1	TRBV6-6	14	TRBJ2-5	CASSTYRTGGTQYF	TGTGCCAGCAGTACGTACAGGACAGGAGGGACCCAGTACTTC
-	-	TRBV7-7	14	TRBJ2-2	CASSLTRGSGELFF	TGTGCTAGCAGCTTAACCAGGGGCTCCGGGGAGCTGTTTTTT
many	TRBD1	TRBV7-8	14	TRBJ1-2	CASSPGQGHYGYTF	TGTGCCAGCAGCCCCGGACAGGGACACTATGGCTACACCTTC
-	-	TRBV7-2	13	TRBJ1-1	CASSRQINTEAFF	TGTGCCAGCAGCCGTCAGATTAACACTGAAGCTTTCTTT
-	-	TRBV29-1	11	TRBJ1-1	CSVVSFFEAFF	TGCAGCGTTGTATCGTTTTTTGAAGCTTTCTTT
-	TRBD1	TRBV19	15	TRBJ1-5	CATKDRGNSNQPQHF	TGTGCCACCAAGGACAGGGGAAATAGCAATCAGCCCCAGCATTTT
-	TRBD1	TRBV7-9	15	TRBJ2-5	CASSLWDSEPETQYF	TGTGCCAGCAGCCTTTGGGACAGTGAGCCAGAGACCCAGTACTTC
-	TRBD2	TRBV27	13	TRBJ2-3	CASSFGTSGSVYF	TGTGCCAGCAGTTTTGGGACTAGCGGGAGTGTGTATTTT
-	TRBD2	TRBV27	15	TRBJ2-3	CASWTVAGVTDTQYF	TGTGCCAGCTGGACGGTAGCGGGGGTCACAGATACGCAGTATTTT
-	-	TRBV7-9	14	TRBJ1-2	CASSLAQGIYGYTF	TGTGCCAGCAGCTTAGCACAGGGTATCTATGGCTACACCTTC
few	TRBD2	TRBV2	13	TRBJ2-4	CASTSGLAPIQYF	TGTGCCAGCACGTCGGGACTAGCCCCCATTCAGTACTTC
-	-	TRBV19	15	TRBJ1-1	CASSPSLIQSTEAFF	TGTGCCAGTAGTCCGTCTCTCATACAGTCCACTGAAGCTTTCTTT
-	-	TRBV21-1	15	TRBJ1-4	CASSRQGELNEKLFF	TGTGCCAGCAGCCGGCAGGGGGAATTGAATGAAAAACTGTTTTTT
few	-	TRBV19	19	TRBJ2-6	CASSRGGQLAVSGANVLTF	TGTGCCAGTAGTAGGGGGGGCCAACTGGCGGTCTCTGGGGCCAACGTCCTGACTTTC
-	-	TRBV5-8	14	TRBJ2-7	CASSLEQGRAEQYF	TGTGCCAGCAGCTTGGAACAGGGTCGCGCCGAGCAGTACTTC
-	TRBD2	TRBV5-1	18	TRBJ2-3	CASRRELAGAPSTDTQYF	TGCGCCAGCAGAAGGGAACTAGCGGGAGCCCCTAGCACAGATACGCAGTATTTT
-	TRBD1	TRBV9	16	TRBJ2-5	CASSPRDRVRGETQYF	TGTGCCAGCAGCCCCCGGGACAGGGTGAGAGGAGAGACCCAGTACTTC
-	TRBD1	TRBV20-1	11	TRBJ2-4	CSARDLGQGDF	TGCAGTGCTAGAGACCTAGGACAGGGCGACTTC
few	-	TRBV7-2	15	TRBJ1-3	CASSPAPGTGNTIYF	TGTGCCAGCAGCCCTGCCCCCGGGACAGGAAACACCATATATTTT
-	-	TRBV21-1	15	TRBJ2-5	CASSKISLAGQTQYF	TGTGCCAGCAGCAAAATATCACTAGCGGGGCAAACCCAGTACTTC
-	-	TRBV11-2	17	TRBJ1-5	CASSLGLLQGTNQPQHF	TGTGCCAGCAGCTTAGGGTTGCTACAGGGAACGAATCAGCCCCAGCATTTT
-	TRBD1	TRBV29-1	14	TRBJ1-2	CSVADRASNYGYTF	TGCAGCGTGGCAGACAGGGCCTCTAACTATGGCTACACCTTC
-	-	TRBV14	17	TRBJ2-1	CASSQVPGQNSYNEQFF	TGTGCCAGCAGCCAAGTTCCGGGTCAGAACTCCTACAATGAGCAGTTCTTC
once	TRBD1	TRBV5-5	14	TRBJ1-3	CASSSRDSGNTIYF	TGTGCCAGCAGCTCCAGGGACAGTGGAAACACCATATATTTT
few	-	TRBV5-6	14	TRBJ2-5	CASSLASSRETQYF	TGTGCCAGCAGCTTGGCGTCTAGCAGAGAGACCCAGTACTTC
few	TRBD1	TRBV27	15	TRBJ2-7	CASSNQGTVLYEQYF	TGTGCCAGCAGCAACCAAGGGACAGTCCTTTACGAGCAGTACTTC
once	-	TRBV7-9	15	TRBJ2-7	CASSLLDTGPGEQYF	TGTGCCAGCAGCTTACTGGACACAGGACCAGGGGAGCAGTACTTC
-	TRBD1	TRBV25-1	16	TRBJ1-2	CASSALFGQGHYGYTF	TGTGCCAGCAGTGCTCTCTTTGGACAGGGCCACTATGGCTACACCTTC
-	-	TRBV5-1	14	TRBJ1-1	CASSLGRQYTEAFF	TGCGCCAGCAGCTTGGGAAGACAGTACACTGAAGCTTTCTTT
once	-	TRBV9	11	TRBJ2-5	CASSAQETQYF	TGTGCCAGCAGCGCTCAAGAGACCCAGTACTTC
-	-	TRBV23-1	17	TRBJ2-7	CASSQSSWAGYRYEQYF	TGCGCCAGCAGTCAATCATCCTGGGCAGGCTATCGCTACGAGCAGTACTTC
-	-	TRBV7-2	17	TRBJ1-4	CASSPGGARNHNEKLFF	TGTGCCAGCAGCCCGGGGGGGGCGAGGAACCATAATGAAAAACTGTTTTTT
-	-	TRBV7-7	14	TRBJ2-2	CASSSIERTGELFF	TGTGCTAGCAGCTCGATCGAGCGTACCGGGGAGCTGTTTTTT
once	TRBD1	TRBV29-1	14	TRBJ2-7	CSGSRGQPPYEQYF	TGCAGCGGTAGCAGGGGGCAACCCCCTTACGAGCAGTACTTC
-	TRBD1	TRBV6-4	13	TRBJ1-5	CASSADRVQPQHF	TGTGCCAGCAGCGCCGACAGGGTTCAGCCCCAGCATTTT
-	-	TRBV30	16	TRBJ2-6	CAWSVETYSGANGLTF	TGTGCCTGGAGTGTCGAGACCTACTCTGGGGCCAACGGCCTGACTTTC
once	TRBD1	TRBV5-1	14	TRBJ2-1	CASSLPTGGNEQFF	TGCGCCAGCAGCCTTCCGACAGGGGGCAATGAGCAGTTCTTC
-	-	TRBV20-1	11	TRBJ1-1	CSARRNGEAFF	TGCAGTGCTAGGAGAAATGGTGAAGCTTTCTTT
-	-	TRBV30	12	TRBJ2-3	CAWSPRGDTQYF	TGTGCCTGGAGTCCTCGGGGAGATACGCAGTATTTT
few	-	TRBV11-1	19	TRBJ2-4	CASSSPLEGRRFAKNIQYF	TGTGCCAGCAGCTCCCCCCTCGAGGGCAGGAGGTTCGCCAAAAACATTCAGTACTTC
-	-	TRBV7-8	17	TRBJ1-5	CASSWGGTGTSNQPQHF	TGTGCCAGCAGCTGGGGGGGAACGGGGACTAGCAATCAGCCCCAGCATTTT
few	TRBD2	TRBV10-2	14	TRBJ2-7	CASSEGTTSYEQYF	TGCGCCAGCAGTGAGGGGACTACTTCCTACGAGCAGTACTTC
-	-	TRBV7-2	14	TRBJ1-3	CASSKNGLRNTIYF	TGTGCCAGCAGCAAAAATGGACTGAGAAACACCATATATTTT
-	TRBD1	TRBV5-1	16	TRBJ1-1	CASSLAGQGVNTEAFF	TGCGCCAGCAGCTTGGCGGGACAGGGGGTAAACACTGAAGCTTTCTTT
-	TRBD2	TRBV6-5	15	TRBJ2-4	CASSPWGAGRYSQYF	TGTGCCAGCAGTCCGTGGGGAGCGGGGCGGTACAGTCAGTACTTC
-	TRBD1	TRBV2	14	TRBJ1-3	CASSGQGAGNTIYF	TGTGCCAGCAGTGGACAGGGTGCTGGAAACACCATATATTTT
-	TRBD2	TRBV6-6	12	TRBJ2-5	CASGAGAETQYF	TGTGCCAGCGGAGCGGGAGCCGAGACCCAGTACTTC
-	TRBD2	TRBV5-1	15	TRBJ2-2	CASSPWGLELGELFF	TGCGCCAGCAGCCCATGGGGACTAGAACTCGGGGAGCTGTTTTTT
few	TRBD1	TRBV6-6	13	TRBJ1-1	CASTGTGDTEAFF	TGTGCCAGCACCGGGACAGGGGATACTGAAGCTTTCTTT
-	TRBD2	TRBV11-2	17	TRBJ2-1	CASSAIRSSGAYNEQFF	TGTGCCAGCAGCGCCATCAGGTCTAGCGGTGCCTACAATGAGCAGTTCTTC
once	-	TRBV7-2	12	TRBJ2-1	CASSSIGDEQFF	TGTGCCAGCAGTTCCATCGGGGATGAGCAGTTCTTC
-	TRBD2	TRBV9	18	TRBJ2-3	CASSVDTSGRDFTDTQYF	TGTGCCAGCAGCGTAGACACTAGCGGGAGGGACTTCACAGATACGCAGTATTTT
few	-	TRBV2	16	TRBJ2-5	CASSDTGTRGGGTQYF	TGTGCCAGCAGTGACACCGGGACTAGAGGGGGCGGGACCCAGTACTTC
-	TRBD1	TRBV10-1	19	TRBJ1-6	CASSQWGVSIDRVGIGVHF	TGCGCCAGCAGCCAGTGGGGGGTTTCAATAGACAGGGTAGGGATTGGGGTCCACTTT
-	TRBD2	TRBV6-5	15	TRBJ2-1	CASSYSASGDNEQFF	TGTGCCAGCAGTTACTCGGCTAGCGGGGACAATGAGCAGTTCTTC
-	-	TRBV7-3	14	TRBJ1-1	CASSLYGGNTEAFF	TGTGCCAGCAGCTTATACGGGGGAAACACTGAAGCTTTCTTT